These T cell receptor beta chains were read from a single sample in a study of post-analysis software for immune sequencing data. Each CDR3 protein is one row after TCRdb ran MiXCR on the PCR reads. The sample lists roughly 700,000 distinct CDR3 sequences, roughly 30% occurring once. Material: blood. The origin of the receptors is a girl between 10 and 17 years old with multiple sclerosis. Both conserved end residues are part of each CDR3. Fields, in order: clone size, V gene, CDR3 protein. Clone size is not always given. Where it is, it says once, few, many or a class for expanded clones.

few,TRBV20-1,CSAGTSGGRYEQYF
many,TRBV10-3,CAIRGGGRGNEQYF
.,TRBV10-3,CAISEPRLAGAGTDTQYF
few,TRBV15,CATSRLGPPRRGNTEAFF
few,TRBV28,CASSIQAGQINGYTF
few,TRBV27,CASSSQGGEQFF
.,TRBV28,CASSPGRGAHNEQFF
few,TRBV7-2,CASSSWTGTANSLQFF
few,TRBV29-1,CSVELALSYEQYF
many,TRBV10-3,CATGDWTGGNEQFF